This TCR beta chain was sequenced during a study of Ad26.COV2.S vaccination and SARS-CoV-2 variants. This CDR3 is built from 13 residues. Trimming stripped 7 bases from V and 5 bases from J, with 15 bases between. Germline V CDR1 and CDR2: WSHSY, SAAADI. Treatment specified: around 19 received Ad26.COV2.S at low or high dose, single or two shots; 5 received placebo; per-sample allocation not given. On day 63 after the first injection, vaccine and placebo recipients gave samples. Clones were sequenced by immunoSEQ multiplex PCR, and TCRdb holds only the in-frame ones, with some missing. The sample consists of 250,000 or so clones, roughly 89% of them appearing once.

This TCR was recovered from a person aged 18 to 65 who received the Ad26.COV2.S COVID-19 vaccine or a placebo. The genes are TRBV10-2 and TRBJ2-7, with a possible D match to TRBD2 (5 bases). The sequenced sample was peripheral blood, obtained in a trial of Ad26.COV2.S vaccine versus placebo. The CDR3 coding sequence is TGCGCCAGCATGCCTTCCGGGGTTAACGAGCAGTACGTC. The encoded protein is CASMPSGVNEQYV.